Listed here is a single T cell receptor beta chain. The antigen is undetermined. Germline assignment: CDR1 SGHRS and CDR2 YFSETQ. The CDR3 loop spans 16 amino acids. Unmatched junction bases numbered 3, after V lost 3 bases and J lost 4 bases. This sample was included in a study of cytomegalovirus exposure and HLA in healthy donors. Findings and limits, study-wide: CMV serostatus was the only immune exposure information that was available. Accurate prediction of most subjects' HLA-A and HLA-B alleles from TCR beta sequences was reported. A later analysis showed TCR association rates differing by HLA locus, peaking at DRB1 and lowest at HLA-C. The study designated 160 or so TCR beta chains cytomegalovirus-associated.

PCR was performed using 60 Vbeta and 13 Jbeta primers. This table comes from immunoSEQ multiplex PCR, and its TCRdb copy is limited to in-frame clones, with some not included. The sample includes about 140,000 clones, about three quarters seen only once; the top ten take around 14%. This TCR was sampled from a human donor in good health. Sequencing input: PBMCs. V gene TRBV5-1 combines with J gene TRBJ2-5, with 16 bases aligning to TRBD2. CDR3 in amino acids: CASSSGTSGRGETQYF. Here the CDR3 DNA reads TGCGCCAGCAGCTCCGGGACTAGCGGGAGGGGAGAGACCCAGTACTTC.